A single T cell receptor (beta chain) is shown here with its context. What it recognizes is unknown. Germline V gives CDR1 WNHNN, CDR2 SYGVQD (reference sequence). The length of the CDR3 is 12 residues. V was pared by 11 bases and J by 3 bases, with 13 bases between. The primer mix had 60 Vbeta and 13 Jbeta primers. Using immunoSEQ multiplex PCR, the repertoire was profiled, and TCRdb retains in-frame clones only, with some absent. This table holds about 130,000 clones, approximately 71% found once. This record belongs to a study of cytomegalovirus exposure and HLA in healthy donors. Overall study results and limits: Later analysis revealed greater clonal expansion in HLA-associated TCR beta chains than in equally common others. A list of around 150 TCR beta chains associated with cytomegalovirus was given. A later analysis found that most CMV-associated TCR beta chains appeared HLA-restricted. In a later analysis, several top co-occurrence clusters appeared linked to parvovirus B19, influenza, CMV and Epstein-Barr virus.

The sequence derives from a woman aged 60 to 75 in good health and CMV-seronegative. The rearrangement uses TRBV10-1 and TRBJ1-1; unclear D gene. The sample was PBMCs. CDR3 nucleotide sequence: TGCGCCGGGTGGGAGTGGGACACTGAAGCTTTCTTT. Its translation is CAGWEWDTEAFF.